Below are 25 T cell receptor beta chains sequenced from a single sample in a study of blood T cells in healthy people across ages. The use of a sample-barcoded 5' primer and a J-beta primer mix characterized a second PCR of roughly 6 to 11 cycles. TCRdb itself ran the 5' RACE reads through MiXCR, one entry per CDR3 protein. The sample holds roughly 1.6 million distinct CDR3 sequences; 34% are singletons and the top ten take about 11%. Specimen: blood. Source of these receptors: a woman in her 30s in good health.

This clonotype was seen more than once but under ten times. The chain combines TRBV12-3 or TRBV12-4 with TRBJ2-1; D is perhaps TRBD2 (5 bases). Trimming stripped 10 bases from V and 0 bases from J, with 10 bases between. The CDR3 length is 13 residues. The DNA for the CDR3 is TGTGCCACGGGGTATGGCTCCTACAATGAGCAGTTCTTC. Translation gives CATGYGSYNEQFF.

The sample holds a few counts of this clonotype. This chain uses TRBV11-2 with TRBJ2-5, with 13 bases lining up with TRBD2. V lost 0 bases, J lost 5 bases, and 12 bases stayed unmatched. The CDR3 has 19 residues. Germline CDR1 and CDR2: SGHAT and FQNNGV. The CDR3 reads CASSLDYLGLAGVGETQYF. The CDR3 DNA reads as TGTGCCAGCAGCTTAGATTACCTCGGACTAGCGGGAGTCGGCGAGACCCAGTACTTC.

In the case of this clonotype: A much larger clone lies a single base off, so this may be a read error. The CDR3 nucleotides are TGCGCCAGCGGCCACCCCGGGACCAAGGAGACCCAGTACTTC. Protein sequence: CASGHPGTKETQYF. V is TRBV4-1 and J is TRBJ2-5; D may match TRBD1 or TRBD2 (5 bases each). Looked up from germline, CDR1 is MGHRA and CDR2 is YSYEKL. This CDR3 has 14 amino acids.

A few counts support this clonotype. CDR3: CASSYSAWGGKSNEQYF. The DNA for the CDR3 is TGTGCCAGCAGTTACTCGGCGTGGGGGGGGAAAAGCAACGAGCAGTACTTC. The rearrangement uses TRBV6-5 and TRBJ2-5, with 7 bases aligning to TRBD2. The J call may not be correct, given that the DNA end is closer to TRBJ2-7. Germline values: CDR1 MNHEY, CDR2 SVGAGI. The CDR3 is 17 residues long.

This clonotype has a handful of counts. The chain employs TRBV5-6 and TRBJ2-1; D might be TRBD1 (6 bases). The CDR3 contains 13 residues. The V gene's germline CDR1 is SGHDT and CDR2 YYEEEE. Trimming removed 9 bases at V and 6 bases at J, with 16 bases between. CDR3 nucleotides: TGTGCCACCGAAGAGACAGGATCCAATGAGCAGTTCTTC. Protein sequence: CATEETGSNEQFF.

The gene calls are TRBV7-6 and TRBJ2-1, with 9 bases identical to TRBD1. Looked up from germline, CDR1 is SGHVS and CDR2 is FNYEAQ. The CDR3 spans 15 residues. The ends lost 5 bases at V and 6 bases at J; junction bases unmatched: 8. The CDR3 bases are TGTGCCAGCAGCCTCGGGACAGGGTTTTTCAATGAGCAGTTCTTC. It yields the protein CASSLGTGFFNEQFF.

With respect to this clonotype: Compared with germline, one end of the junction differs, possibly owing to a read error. CDR3 loop: CSVDWGKNTGAFF. CDR3 coding DNA: TGCAGCGTTGATTGGGGTAAAAACACTGGAGCTTTCTTT. This chain links TRBV29-1 with TRBJ1-1; D is uncertain. This CDR3 is built from 13 residues. Germline CDR1 reads SQVTM; CDR2 reads ANQGSEA.

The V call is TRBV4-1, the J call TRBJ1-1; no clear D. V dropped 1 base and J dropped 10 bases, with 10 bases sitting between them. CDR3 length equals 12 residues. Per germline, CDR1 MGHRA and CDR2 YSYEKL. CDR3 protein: CASSQAGQRAFF. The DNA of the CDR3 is TGCGCCAGCAGCCAAGCTGGCCAGAGAGCTTTCTTT.

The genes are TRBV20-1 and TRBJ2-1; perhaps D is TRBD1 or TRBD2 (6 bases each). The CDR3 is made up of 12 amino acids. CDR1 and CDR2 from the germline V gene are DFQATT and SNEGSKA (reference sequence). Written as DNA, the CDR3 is TGCAGGGGGGGCGGGGCAGGCAATGAGCAGTTCTTC. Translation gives CRGGGAGNEQFF.

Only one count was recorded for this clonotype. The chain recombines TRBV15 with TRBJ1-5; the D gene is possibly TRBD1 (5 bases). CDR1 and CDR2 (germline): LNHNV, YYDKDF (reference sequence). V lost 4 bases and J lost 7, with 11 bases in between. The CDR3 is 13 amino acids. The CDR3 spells CATSTLGDQPQHF. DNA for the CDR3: TGTGCCACCAGCACCCTAGGGGACCAGCCCCAGCATTTT.

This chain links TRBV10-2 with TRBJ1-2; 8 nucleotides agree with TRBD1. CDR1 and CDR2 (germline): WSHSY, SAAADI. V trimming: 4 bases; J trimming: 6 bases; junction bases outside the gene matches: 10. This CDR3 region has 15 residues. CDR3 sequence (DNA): TGCGCCAGCAGTGGGGGGGACAGGCGAGAAAATGGCTACACCTTC. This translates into CASSGGDRRENGYTF.

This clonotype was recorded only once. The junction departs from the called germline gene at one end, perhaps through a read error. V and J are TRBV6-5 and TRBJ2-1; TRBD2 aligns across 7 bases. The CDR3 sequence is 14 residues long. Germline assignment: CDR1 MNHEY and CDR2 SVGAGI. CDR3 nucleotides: TGTGCCAGCAGCCGGTCTAGCGGTTACAATGATCAGTTCTTC. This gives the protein CASSRSSGYNDQFF.

This CDR3 reads CASSSGQASTDTQYF. In DNA form, the CDR3 reads TGTGCCAGCAGCTCGGGACAGGCAAGCACAGATACGCAGTATTTT. The rearrangement links TRBV11-1 to TRBJ2-3, with TRBD1 matching 8 bases. The CDR3 length is 15 residues. Germline CDR1 is SGHAT and CDR2 is FQDESV (reference sequence). After removal of 4 bases from V and 0 bases from J, the junction contained 3 bases not matched to a gene.

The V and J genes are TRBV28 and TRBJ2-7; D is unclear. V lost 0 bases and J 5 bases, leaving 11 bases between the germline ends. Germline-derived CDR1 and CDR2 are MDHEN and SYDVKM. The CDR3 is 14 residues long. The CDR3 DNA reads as TGTGCCAGCAGTTTATGGCTACCTCCTGACGAGCAGTACTTC. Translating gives CASSLWLPPDEQYF.

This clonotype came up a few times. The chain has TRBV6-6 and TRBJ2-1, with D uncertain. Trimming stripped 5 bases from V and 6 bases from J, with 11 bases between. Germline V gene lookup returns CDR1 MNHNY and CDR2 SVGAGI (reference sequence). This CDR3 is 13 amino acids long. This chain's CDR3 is CASSDLPGNEQFF. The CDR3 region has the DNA TGTGCCAGCAGTGACCTGCCCGGCAATGAGCAGTTCTTC.

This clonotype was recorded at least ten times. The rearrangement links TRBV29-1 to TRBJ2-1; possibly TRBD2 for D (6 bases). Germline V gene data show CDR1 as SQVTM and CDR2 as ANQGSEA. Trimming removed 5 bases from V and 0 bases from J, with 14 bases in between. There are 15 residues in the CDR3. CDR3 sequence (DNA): TGCAGCGTTAAGGTGGGAGGCAGCTCCTACAATGAGCAGTTCTTC. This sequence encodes CSVKVGGSSYNEQFF.

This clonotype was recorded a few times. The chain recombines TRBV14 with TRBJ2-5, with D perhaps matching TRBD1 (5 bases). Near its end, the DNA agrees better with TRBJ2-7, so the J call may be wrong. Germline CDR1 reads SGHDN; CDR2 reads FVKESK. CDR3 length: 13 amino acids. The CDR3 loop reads CASSQMQGYEQYF. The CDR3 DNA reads TGTGCCAGCAGCCAAATGCAGGGCTACGAGCAGTACTTC.

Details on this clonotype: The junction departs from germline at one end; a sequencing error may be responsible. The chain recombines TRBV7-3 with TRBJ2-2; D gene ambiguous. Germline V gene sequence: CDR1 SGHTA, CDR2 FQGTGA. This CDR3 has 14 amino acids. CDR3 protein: CANSLNSNTGELFF. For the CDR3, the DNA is TGTGCCAACAGCTTAAACAGTAACACCGGGGAGCTGTTTTTT.

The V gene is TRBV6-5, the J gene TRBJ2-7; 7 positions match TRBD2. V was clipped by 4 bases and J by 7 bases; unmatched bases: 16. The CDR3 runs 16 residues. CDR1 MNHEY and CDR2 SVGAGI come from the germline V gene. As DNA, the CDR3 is TGTGCCAGCAGTTCTCTTGCGGGGGACCCCTTTTGGGAGCAGTACTTC. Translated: CASSSLAGDPFWEQYF.

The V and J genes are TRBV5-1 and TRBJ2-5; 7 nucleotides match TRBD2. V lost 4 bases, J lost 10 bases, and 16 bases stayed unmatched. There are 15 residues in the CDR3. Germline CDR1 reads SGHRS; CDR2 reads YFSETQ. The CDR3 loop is CASSPTGGGRRIQYF. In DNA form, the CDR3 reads TGCGCCAGCAGCCCGACGGGGGGAGGGAGACGGATCCAGTACTTC.

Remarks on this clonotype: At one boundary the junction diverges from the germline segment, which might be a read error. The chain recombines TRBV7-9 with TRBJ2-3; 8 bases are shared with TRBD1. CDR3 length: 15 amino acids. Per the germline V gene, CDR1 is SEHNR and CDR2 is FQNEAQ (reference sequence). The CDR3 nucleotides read TGTTCCAGCAGCGTGGGACAGGCGATCACAGATACGCAGTATTTT. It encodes CSSSVGQAITDTQYF.

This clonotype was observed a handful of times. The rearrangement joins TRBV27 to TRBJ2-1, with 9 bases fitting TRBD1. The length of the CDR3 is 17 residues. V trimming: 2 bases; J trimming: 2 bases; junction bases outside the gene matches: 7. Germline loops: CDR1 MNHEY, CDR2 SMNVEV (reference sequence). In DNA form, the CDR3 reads TGTGCCAGCAGTTTAGGACAGGGGTCCGCTACCTACAATGAGCAGTTCTTC. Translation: CASSLGQGSATYNEQFF.

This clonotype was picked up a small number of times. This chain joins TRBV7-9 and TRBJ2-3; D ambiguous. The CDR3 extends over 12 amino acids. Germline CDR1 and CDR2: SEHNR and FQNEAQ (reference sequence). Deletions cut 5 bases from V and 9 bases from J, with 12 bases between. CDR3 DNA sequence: TGTGCCAGCAGCCCCATGCAGAGGACGCAGTATTTT. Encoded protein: CASSPMQRTQYF.

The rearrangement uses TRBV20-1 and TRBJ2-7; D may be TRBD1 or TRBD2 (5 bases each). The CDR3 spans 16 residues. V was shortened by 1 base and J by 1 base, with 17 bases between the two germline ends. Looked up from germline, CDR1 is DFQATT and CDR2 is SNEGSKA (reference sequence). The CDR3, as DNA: TGCAGTGCTAGAGCGGGGCTTAGGCCGGGTTCCTACGAGCAGTACTTC. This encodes CSARAGLRPGSYEQYF.

CDR3 bases: TGCGCCAGCAGCCAGGGGAAAAGAAAACTGTTTTTT. Protein: CASSQGKRKLFF. The genes are TRBV4-1 and TRBJ1-4; no clear D. Trimming removed 3 bases from V and 10 bases from J, with 9 bases in between. The CDR3 runs to 12 residues. Germline V gene data show CDR1 as MGHRA and CDR2 as YSYEKL.